A single sample gave rise to the 16 T cell receptor beta chains below, sequenced in a study of response to subunit inactivated influenza vaccine. MiXCR, applied by TCRdb to the RT-PCR reads, yields one record per CDR3 protein. The sample shows hundreds of thousands of distinct CDR3 sequences, about 15% of them seen only once. Sequenced here: PBMCs from blood, sampled 14 to 15 days before vaccination. The receptors stem from a man aged 50 to 59 who received an inactivated influenza vaccine.

The chain employs TRBV15 and TRBJ2-5; D is possibly TRBD1 (6 bases). Germline V CDR1 and CDR2: LNHNV, YYDKDF (reference sequence). V was cut by 5 bases and J by 3 bases, with 19 bases left in between. The CDR3 is 16 amino acids. Written as DNA, the CDR3 is TGTGCCACCAGCTCCAGAGCCGGAACAGGGAAAGAGACCCAGTACTTC. Amino acids: CATSSRAGTGKETQYF. Looking up the rest from reference TRBV15 and TRBJ2-5 gives the full variable domain: DAMVIQNPRYQVTQFGKPVTLSCSQTLNHNVMYWYQQKSSQAPKLLFHYYDKDFNNEADTPDNFQSRRPNTSFCFLDIRSPGLGDTAMYLCATSSRAGTGKETQYFGPGTRLLVL.

CDR3 region: CASSCGTGSGTQYF. CDR3 bases: TGCGCCAGCAGTTGCGGGACAGGGAGCGGTACGCAGTATTTT. This chain connects TRBV10-2 to TRBJ2-3; 9 bases fit TRBD1. The germline V gene encodes CDR1 WSHSY and CDR2 SAAADI. The CDR3 has 14 residues. J was trimmed by 8 bases and V by 5 bases; bases with no gene match: 8.

Here the CDR3 reads CASRVETQYF. CDR3 nucleotides: TGTGCCAGCAGAGTGGAGACCCAGTACTTC. This rearrangement joins TRBV6-4 to TRBJ2-5; D is unresolved. The CDR3 has 10 amino acids. The V and J ends lost 6 bases and 5 bases respectively, with 4 bases between them. The germline CDR1 and CDR2 sequences are MRHNA and SNTAGT.

This clonotype has just a few counts. This rearrangement joins TRBV27 to TRBJ2-7, with 14 bases that match TRBD2. J gave up 6 bases and V 6 bases, and 4 bases lay outside the gene matches. The germline V gene encodes CDR1 MNHEY and CDR2 SMNVEV (reference sequence). There are 14 residues in the CDR3. In nucleotides, the CDR3 is TGTGCCAGCAGCTTAGGGACTAGCGGGAGCGAGCAGTACTTC. The encoded protein is CASSLGTSGSEQYF.

This clonotype was detected a few times. Germline and junction disagree at one end, which may indicate a read error. The chain has TRBV5-1 and TRBJ2-5; 13 bases match TRBD2. The CDR3 length is 15 residues. CDR1 SGHRS and CDR2 YFSETQ come from the germline V gene. In nucleotides, the CDR3 is TGCGCCAGCAGCTGGGGGACTAGCGGGGAAGAGAACCAGTACTTC. Translating it yields CASSWGTSGEENQYF.

A few counts support this clonotype. The chain is built from TRBV20-1 and TRBJ2-3; 9 positions agree with TRBD2. V was clipped by 4 bases and J by 2 bases; unmatched bases: 10. Germline values: CDR1 DFQATT, CDR2 SNEGSKA (reference sequence). The CDR3 has 16 residues. The CDR3 loop is CSAKMMTSGVTDTQYF. In DNA, the CDR3 is TGCAGTGCTAAGATGATGACTAGCGGAGTCACAGATACGCAGTATTTT.

This clonotype was counted a few times. This sequence joins TRBV15 and TRBJ2-7, with 11 bases matching TRBD1. This CDR3 has 14 residues. CDR1 LNHNV and CDR2 YYDKDF come from the germline V gene (reference sequence). V lost 3 bases and J lost 5; bases outside the gene matches: 3. The CDR3 is CATSRDRGLDEQYF. DNA for the CDR3: TGTGCCACCAGCAGGGACAGGGGGCTTGACGAGCAGTACTTC.

The CDR3 here is CASSTGLAGVYTGELFF. CDR3 in DNA: TGTGCCAGCAGCACCGGACTAGCGGGAGTTTACACCGGGGAGCTGTTTTTT. V and J are TRBV5-6 and TRBJ2-2, with 13 bases matching TRBD2. Looked up from germline, CDR1 is SGHDT and CDR2 is YYEEEE. CDR3 length: 17 residues. With 4 bases clipped from V and 3 bases from J, the junction kept 6 bases outside the gene matches. Supplemented by reference TRBV5-6 and TRBJ2-2, the full variable domain reads DAGVTQSPTHLIKTRGQQVTLRCSPKSGHDTVSWYQQALGQGPQFIFQYYEEEERQRGNFPDRFSGHQFPNYSSELNVNALLLGDSALYLCASSTGLAGVYTGELFFGEGSRLTVL.

The chain links TRBV5-4 to TRBJ2-1; D remains unclear. The CDR3 length is 12 residues. Germline loops: CDR1 SGHNT, CDR2 YYREEE (reference sequence). Deletions cut 1 base from V and 8 bases from J, with 7 bases between. CDR3 amino acids: CASSLFGYEQFF. DNA for the CDR3: TGTGCCAGCAGCTTGTTCGGTTATGAGCAGTTCTTC.

This clonotype was observed at least ten times. CDR3 sequence: CASSLSGPSYEQYF. The CDR3, as DNA: TGCGCCAGCAGCTTATCGGGACCTTCCTACGAGCAGTACTTC. The chain carries TRBV5-1 and TRBJ2-7; the D call may be TRBD1 or TRBD2 (5 bases each). The CDR3 covers 14 residues. In germline, CDR1 is SGHRS, CDR2 YFSETQ. The ends were cut back, 2 bases at V and 1 base at J, with 10 bases in the middle. Full variable domain (missing parts from reference TRBV5-1 and TRBJ2-7): KAGVTQTPRYLIKTRGQQVTLSCSPISGHRSVSWYQQTPGQGLQFLFEYFSETQRNKGNFPGRFSGRQFSNSRSEMNVSTLELGDSALYLCASSLSGPSYEQYFGPGTRLTVT.

This clonotype was observed a few times. The rearrangement joins TRBV28 to TRBJ2-7; D not certain. This CDR3 region has 13 residues. Germline CDR1 MDHEN, CDR2 SYDVKM. V was clipped by 4 bases and J by 7 bases, with 14 bases between them. The CDR3 DNA sequence: TGTGCCAGCAGTTGGAATCCGGCCGGGGAGCAGTACTTC. Its translation: CASSWNPAGEQYF.

The J gene is TRBJ2-7, the V gene TRBV20-1; 10 positions match TRBD2. V was pared by 0 bases and J by 5 bases, with 7 bases of the junction left unmatched. This CDR3 contains 15 residues. CDR1 is DFQATT, CDR2 SNEGSKA, per germline (reference sequence). The DNA of the CDR3 is TGCAGTGCTAGAGATCTCCTAGCGGGAGACCACGAGCAGTACTTC. It specifies CSARDLLAGDHEQYF.

The rearrangement joins TRBV3-1 to TRBJ2-3; 10 bases align to TRBD2. CDR1 is LGHDT, CDR2 YNNKEL, per germline (reference sequence). This CDR3 is 16 amino acids long. V shed 4 bases and J 2 bases; nucleotides not matched to a gene: 6. In DNA, the CDR3 is TGTGCCAGCAGCCTCTGGACTAGCGGCTCCACAGATACGCAGTATTTT. This gives the protein CASSLWTSGSTDTQYF.

The sample holds many counts of this clonotype. This chain links TRBV15 with TRBJ2-1; D may be TRBD1 (6 bases). The CDR3 is 19 amino acids. Germline V lookup: CDR1 LNHNV, CDR2 YYDKDF (reference sequence). Trimming cost V 0 bases and J 2 bases, with 20 bases left between them. The CDR3 DNA follows: TGTGCCACCAGCAGAGAAACCTCTCTATGGGGGCTCACCTACAATGAGCAGTTCTTC. It translates to CATSRETSLWGLTYNEQFF.

This clonotype was observed many times. The CDR3 DNA is TGTGCCAGCACTTTTGGGACAGGGGGCCAGCCCCAGCATTTT. It codes for CASTFGTGGQPQHF. The chain combines TRBV12-3 or TRBV12-4 with TRBJ1-5, with 12 bases that match TRBD1. The CDR3 covers 14 residues. The V gene end was trimmed by 7 bases and the J gene end by 7 bases; junction bases not matched to a gene: 5.

As regards this clonotype: The junction does not match germline at one end; this may be a read error. The rearrangement joins TRBV6-2 or TRBV6-3 to TRBJ2-5; 10 bases match TRBD1. The germline gives CDR1 MNHEY, CDR2 SVGEGT. The CDR3 is 14 amino acids. CDR3 in DNA: TGTGCCGGCAGATGGGACAGGGGACAAGAGACCCAGTACTTC. Protein product: CAGRWDRGQETQYF.